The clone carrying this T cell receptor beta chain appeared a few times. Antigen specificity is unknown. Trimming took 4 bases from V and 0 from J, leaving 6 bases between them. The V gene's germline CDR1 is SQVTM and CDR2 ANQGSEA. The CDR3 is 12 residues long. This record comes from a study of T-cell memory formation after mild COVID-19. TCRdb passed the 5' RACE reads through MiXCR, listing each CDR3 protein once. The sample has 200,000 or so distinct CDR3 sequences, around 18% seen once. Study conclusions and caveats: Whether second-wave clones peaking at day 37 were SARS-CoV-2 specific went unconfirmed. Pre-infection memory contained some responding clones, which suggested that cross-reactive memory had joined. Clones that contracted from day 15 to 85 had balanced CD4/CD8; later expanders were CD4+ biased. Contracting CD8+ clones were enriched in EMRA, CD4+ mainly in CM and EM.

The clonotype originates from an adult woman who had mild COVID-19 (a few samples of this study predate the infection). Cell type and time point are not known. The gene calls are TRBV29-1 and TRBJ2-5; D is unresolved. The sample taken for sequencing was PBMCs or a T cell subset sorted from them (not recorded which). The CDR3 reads CSVARNQETQYF. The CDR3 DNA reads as TGCAGCGTTGCCCGGAACCAAGAGACCCAGTACTTC.